A single sample gave rise to the 29 T cell receptor beta chains below, sequenced in a study of T cells after yellow fever vaccination. Via MiXCR, TCRdb re-called the 5' RACE reads, giving one row per CDR3 protein. The repertoire has roughly 350,000 distinct CDR3 sequences, roughly 4% of them found once; the top ten carry around 25%. The sample here was PBMCs, taken 5 days after the yellow fever booster vaccination. These receptors all stem from a man in his late teens or twenties who received the YFV17D yellow fever vaccine.

This clonotype came up a few times. The genes are TRBV10-3 and TRBJ1-6; 10 bases fit TRBD1. The junction had 9 bases not matched to a gene; V was cut back by 10 bases and J by 6 bases. CDR1 is ENHRY, CDR2 SYGVKD, per germline. The CDR3 covers 15 residues. CDR3 protein: CATGTGAFANSPLHF. As DNA, the CDR3 is TGTGCCACCGGGACAGGGGCGTTCGCTAATTCACCCCTCCACTTT.

Many counts were recorded for this clonotype. The genes are TRBV20-1 and TRBJ1-5; D is unresolved. V dropped 1 base and J dropped 3 bases, with 13 bases sitting between them. The CDR3 extends over 15 amino acids. Germline-derived CDR1 and CDR2 are DFQATT and SNEGSKA (reference sequence). The CDR3 reads CSARVPGITNQPQHF. In DNA form, the CDR3 reads TGCAGTGCTAGAGTCCCCGGGATCACCAATCAGCCCCAGCATTTT.

The V gene is TRBV19, the J gene TRBJ2-3; 7 bases align to TRBD2. The CDR3 sequence is 15 residues long. The germline gives CDR1 LNHDA, CDR2 SQIVND (reference sequence). The V segment lost 4 bases and the J segment 7 bases; nucleotides outside the gene matches: 11. CDR3 DNA sequence: TGTGCCAGTAGTAACCTAGCGGACCCCAAAAATACGCAGTATTTT. Protein sequence: CASSNLADPKNTQYF.

This sequence joins TRBV4-1 and TRBJ2-1; TRBD2 aligns across 9 bases. The length of the CDR3 is 14 residues. The germline gives CDR1 MGHRA, CDR2 YSYEKL. V lost 4 bases to trimming and J lost 8 bases; unmatched junction nucleotides: 6. The CDR3 bases are TGCGCCAGCAGCCTGGCGGGGGGGTTGGATGAGCAGTTCTTC. Translated: CASSLAGGLDEQFF.

This clonotype was detected only a few times. V is TRBV20-1 and J is TRBJ2-3, with D perhaps TRBD1 or TRBD2 (5 bases each). The CDR3 contains 19 residues. The V gene lost 2 bases and the J gene lost 2 bases, with 26 bases spanning the gap. Germline CDR1 DFQATT, CDR2 SNEGSKA (reference sequence). CDR3 protein: CSARTGTDSLGAHTDTQYF. In nucleotides, the CDR3 is TGCAGTGCTAGAACGGGGACCGATTCTCTAGGGGCCCACACAGATACGCAGTATTTT.

The V and J genes are TRBV4-2 and TRBJ2-3, with 8 bases lining up with TRBD1. The V and J ends lost 2 bases and 5 bases, in that order; junction bases with no gene match: 6. The CDR3 loop spans 15 amino acids. Germline-derived CDR1 and CDR2 are LGHNA and YNFKEQ. CDR3 coding DNA: TGTGCCAGCAGCCAACAGGGGGCCCGGGGAGATACGCAGTATTTT. Its translation is CASSQQGARGDTQYF.

This chain connects TRBV5-1 to TRBJ2-6; TRBD1 matches 7 bases. In germline, CDR1 is SGHRS, CDR2 YFSETQ. The junction had 9 bases not matched to a gene; V was cut back by 4 bases and J by 2 bases. CDR3 length equals 17 residues. This CDR3 is CASSTNPTGTGANVLTF. The DNA for the CDR3 is TGCGCCAGCAGCACGAACCCGACAGGGACTGGGGCCAACGTCCTGACTTTC.

This chain links TRBV20-1 with TRBJ2-2, with TRBD2 as a possible D gene (7 bases). Germline CDR1 DFQATT, CDR2 SNEGSKA (reference sequence). Trimming cost V 3 bases and J 3 bases, with 11 bases left between them. This CDR3 has 14 residues. The CDR3 DNA is TGCAGTGCTAGGAGGGGGGGGGACACCGGGGAGCTGTTTTTT. It codes for CSARRGGDTGELFF.

This clonotype was counted a few times. The chain couples TRBV7-9 to TRBJ2-1, with TRBD1 as a possible D gene (5 bases). V lost 5 bases and J 4 bases, leaving 18 bases between the germline ends. The CDR3 length is 16 residues. Per the germline V gene, CDR1 is SEHNR and CDR2 is FQNEAQ (reference sequence). The CDR3 DNA follows: TGTGCCAGCAGCCCGACCCAGGGTACGTCTTACAATGAGCAGTTCTTC. Translating gives CASSPTQGTSYNEQFF.

This clonotype has just a few counts. The V and J genes are TRBV6-2 or TRBV6-3 and TRBJ2-1, with 8 bases that match TRBD2. J lost 16 bases, V lost 7 bases, and 18 bases had no gene match. CDR3 length equals 14 residues. Per the germline V gene, CDR1 is MNHEY and CDR2 is SVGEGT. CDR3 amino acids: CASKSTSALASLFF. CDR3 nucleotide sequence: TGTGCCAGCAAGTCGACTAGCGCCCTAGCTTCGCTATTCTTC.

This clonotype was recorded at least ten times. This chain links TRBV7-2 with TRBJ2-1; no clear D. Germline CDR1 is SGHTA and CDR2 is FQGNSA. The CDR3 runs to 14 residues. The V end lost 3 bases, the J end lost 0 bases, and 6 bases lay between the germline ends. For the CDR3, the DNA is TGTGCCAGCAGCTTTATTTACTCCTACAATGAGCAGTTCTTC. Encoded protein: CASSFIYSYNEQFF. Full variable domain (missing parts from reference TRBV7-2 and TRBJ2-1): GAGVSQSPSNKVTEKGKDVELRCDPISGHTALYWYRQSLGQGLEFLIYFQGNSAPDKSGLPSDRFSAERTGGSVSTLTIQRTQQEDSAVYLCASSFIYSYNEQFFGPGTRLTVL.

The V gene is TRBV2, the J gene TRBJ2-7; no clear D gene. V dropped 5 bases and J dropped 2 bases, with 10 bases sitting between them. The CDR3 contains 13 residues. In germline, CDR1 is SNHLY, CDR2 FYNNEI. This CDR3 is CASSRHGPYEQYV. For the CDR3, the DNA is TGTGCCAGCAGTCGCCACGGGCCCTACGAGCAGTACGTC.

The V call is TRBV4-3, the J call TRBJ2-7; D is tentatively TRBD1 or TRBD2 (6 bases each). Trimming removed 0 bases from V and 4 bases from J, with 16 bases in between. Germline CDR1 is LGHNA and CDR2 is YSLEER. The CDR3 runs 16 residues. CDR3 loop: CASSQDGGVGGYEQYV. The CDR3 DNA is TGCGCCAGCAGCCAAGACGGGGGCGTTGGGGGGTACGAGCAGTACGTC.

CDR3 sequence reads: CASSLDTGSDGYTF. CDR3 sequence (DNA): TGCGCCAGCAGCTTGGATACAGGGTCCGATGGCTACACCTTC. The V and J genes are TRBV5-1 and TRBJ1-2; weak D call: TRBD1 (6 bases). Germline V lookup: CDR1 SGHRS, CDR2 YFSETQ. The CDR3 spans 14 residues. V was clipped by 0 bases and J by 6 bases, with 12 bases between them.

The V gene is TRBV5-5, the J gene TRBJ2-7; D gene uncertain. CDR3 length: 12 amino acids. Germline-derived CDR1 and CDR2 are SGHKS and YYEKEE (reference sequence). Trimming took 4 bases from V and 6 from J, leaving 11 bases between them. The CDR3 nucleotides read TGTGCCAGCAGCCTTCTCCTTGGCGAGCAGTACGTC. This gives the protein CASSLLLGEQYV.

There are a few counts of this clonotype. The chain recombines TRBV12-3 or TRBV12-4 with TRBJ2-2, with TRBD2 matching 10 bases. The CDR3 is 21 residues long. J was trimmed by 0 bases and V by 2 bases; bases with no gene match: 15. DNA for the CDR3: TGTGCCAGCAGTTTATCCACTACTCTAGCGGGGGCGACGGCGAACACCGGGGAGCTGTTTTTT. As protein: CASSLSTTLAGATANTGELFF.

In this sample, this clonotype turned up many times. The chain employs TRBV7-2 and TRBJ2-2; no firm D call. Trimming took 2 bases from V and 7 from J, leaving 5 bases between them. The CDR3 loop spans 12 amino acids. The germline V gene encodes CDR1 SGHTA and CDR2 FQGNSA. CDR3 amino acids: CASSLLGGELFF. CDR3 DNA: TGTGCCAGCAGCTTACTAGGCGGGGAGCTGTTTTTT.

This clonotype was detected only a few times. The CDR3: CASSLTAGRPETQYF. Written as DNA, the CDR3 is TGTGCCAGCAGCTTGACGGCAGGCAGACCTGAGACCCAGTACTTC. V gene TRBV5-5 combines with J gene TRBJ2-5, with D uncertain. Germline loops: CDR1 SGHKS, CDR2 YYEKEE (reference sequence). This CDR3 is built from 15 residues. Between the trimmed V and J ends, which lost 1 base and 5 bases, there was a span of 15 bases.

This clonotype was picked up a small number of times. One junction end disagrees with the germline gene, perhaps due to a read error. CDR3 protein: CASSLGGTPADTQYF. The CDR3 bases are TGTGCTAGCAGCCTCGGGGGAACTCCTGCAGATACGCAGTATTTT. This chain uses TRBV7-7 with TRBJ2-3; perhaps TRBD2 as D (6 bases). CDR3 size: 15 residues. CDR1 and CDR2 (germline): SSHAT, FNYEAQ (reference sequence). The full variable domain, completed using reference TRBV7-7 and TRBJ2-3, is GAGVSQSPRYKVTKRGQDVTLRCDPISSHATLYWYQQALGQGPEFLTYFNYEAQPDKSGLPSDRFSAERPEGSISTLTIQRTEQRDSAMYRCASSLGGTPADTQYFGPGTRLTVL.

The chain carries TRBV4-3 and TRBJ2-7; 7 nucleotides align to TRBD2. Germline CDR1 is LGHNA and CDR2 is YSLEER. The CDR3 covers 15 residues. The junction had 5 bases not matched to a gene; V was cut back by 0 bases and J by 3 bases. The CDR3 here is CASSQDKRGNYEQYF. CDR3 DNA sequence: TGCGCCAGCAGCCAAGATAAGCGGGGCAACTACGAGCAGTACTTC.

This clonotype was recorded a few times. This chain connects TRBV5-1 to TRBJ2-5; D not resolved. Germline CDR1 is SGHRS and CDR2 is YFSETQ. The CDR3 has 13 residues. Trimming left V 4 bases short and J 1 base short, with 8 bases between. CDR3 bases: TGCGCCAGCAGCCCCGAAAGCCAAGAGACCCAGTACTTC. Its translation: CASSPESQETQYF.

This clonotype has a handful of counts. V gene TRBV7-2 combines with J gene TRBJ2-5, with 9 bases lining up with TRBD2. V was pared by 6 bases and J by 1 base, with 9 bases of the junction left unmatched. The germline gives CDR1 SGHTA, CDR2 FQGNSA. The CDR3 covers 16 residues. The CDR3 nucleotides are TGTGCCAGCAGTCCCAGGGTAGCGGGGGCCCAAGAGACCCAGTACTTC. It yields the protein CASSPRVAGAQETQYF.

This clonotype was picked up many times. The chain combines TRBV20-1 with TRBJ1-1, with D possibly matching TRBD1 (6 bases). CDR3 size: 13 residues. Germline-derived CDR1 and CDR2 are DFQATT and SNEGSKA (reference sequence). Trimming shortened V by 4 bases and J by 4 bases, and 13 bases separated the two germline ends. CDR3 loop: CSATSGAPTEAFF. CDR3 in DNA: TGCAGTGCTACCTCAGGGGCCCCCACTGAAGCTTTCTTT.

This chain uses TRBV7-3 with TRBJ1-1, with D tentatively TRBD1 (5 bases). Trimming removed 2 bases from V and 6 bases from J, with 13 bases in between. The germline gives CDR1 SGHTA, CDR2 FQGTGA. There are 14 residues in the CDR3. CDR3: CASSLAGGGAEAFF. CDR3 in DNA: TGTGCCAGCAGCTTAGCCGGGGGAGGCGCTGAAGCTTTCTTT.

This clonotype came up a few times. V and J are TRBV12-5 and TRBJ2-1; 7 bases agree with TRBD2. Trimming removed 7 bases from V and 9 bases from J; junction bases left unmatched: 12. CDR3 length: 14 residues. From germline, CDR1 is LGHNT and CDR2 FRNRAP. This CDR3 reads CASAERNGGSEQFF. DNA for the CDR3: TGTGCTAGTGCCGAAAGGAACGGGGGGAGTGAGCAGTTCTTC.

Ten or more counts support this clonotype. The V call is TRBV15, the J call TRBJ1-1; D is uncertain. Germline V CDR1 and CDR2: LNHNV, YYDKDF (reference sequence). Trimming cost V 5 bases and J 2 bases, with 18 bases left between them. The CDR3 has 16 residues. Here the CDR3 reads CATSSPREAPNTEAFF. The CDR3 nucleotides read TGTGCCACCAGCTCCCCTCGGGAGGCCCCAAACACTGAAGCTTTCTTT.

The CDR3 loop is CASSGLAAGGSTDTQYF. As DNA, the CDR3 is TGTGCCAGCAGCGGGCTGGCGGCGGGGGGGAGCACAGATACGCAGTATTTT. The chain couples TRBV7-3 to TRBJ2-3; TRBD2 matches at 9 bases. From germline, CDR1 is SGHTA and CDR2 FQGTGA. This CDR3 spans 17 amino acids. The junction had 9 bases not matched to a gene; V was cut back by 5 bases and J by 0 bases.

The J gene is TRBJ2-3, the V gene TRBV7-6; 15 positions match TRBD2. The ends lost 3 bases at V and 7 bases at J; junction bases unmatched: 2. Germline-derived CDR1 and CDR2 are SGHVS and FNYEAQ. CDR3 size: 15 residues. CDR3 residues: CASSLGLAGGHTQYF. CDR3 nucleotide sequence: TGTGCCAGCAGCTTGGGACTAGCGGGGGGTCATACGCAGTATTTT.

A few counts support this clonotype. This sequence joins TRBV4-1 and TRBJ2-3, with D perhaps TRBD1 or TRBD2 (7 bases each). This CDR3 has 17 amino acids. Germline CDR1 reads MGHRA; CDR2 reads YSYEKL. Trimming shortened V by 1 base and J by 0 bases, and 14 bases separated the two germline ends. The CDR3 DNA sequence: TGCGCCAGCAGCCAAGCCCGACAGGGAGGGAGCACAGATACGCAGTATTTT. Amino acid sequence: CASSQARQGGSTDTQYF.